The present T cell receptor beta chain was sequenced within a study of blood T cell repertoires in COVID-19. The CDR3 is made up of 15 amino acids. CDR1 is LNHDA, CDR2 SQIVND, per germline (reference sequence). Trimming shortened V by 3 bases and J by 3 bases, and 15 bases separated the two germline ends. TCRdb keeps only in-frame clones here, not all; method: immunoSEQ multiplex PCR. The sample records a few hundred thousand clones, roughly 84% being singletons. No more than 2 weeks before study entry, exposed participants had met a case of COVID-19. The sequencing input was PBMCs or T cells enriched from blood (not recorded which). This TCR was recovered from a woman between 18 and 30 years old who had been exposed to COVID-19. This chain joins TRBV19 and TRBJ2-7; D might be TRBD1 (5 bases). CDR3 in amino acids: CASSIGQGLFYEQYF. DNA for the CDR3: TGTGCCAGTAGTATTGGGCAGGGTCTCTTCTACGAGCAGTACTTC.